This TCR beta chain comes out of a study of T cell responses to AZD1222 COVID-19 vaccine. General study points: Close to half of spike-specific TCRs reportedly recognize unmutated variant regions. A mostly white British donor set with more females was recruited, and clonal diversity was possibly underestimated. Repertoires were obtained solely post-peak T cell response. AZD1222 recipients seropositive at baseline numbered only 5 to 7.

Here immunoSEQ multiplex PCR was the method, and the copy in TCRdb shows in-frame clones only, minus some. Here the sample spans about 66,000 clones, roughly 91% being singletons. Concerning this clone itself: What it recognizes is unknown.

CDR1 GTSNPN and CDR2 SVGIG come from the germline V gene (reference sequence). V was trimmed by 1 base and J by 7 bases, leaving 13 bases between them. This CDR3 has 13 residues. This receptor was obtained from an adult who received the MenACWY meningococcal vaccine as a control. The chain combines TRBV30 with TRBJ1-1; no clear D. The specimen was peripheral blood, collected 28 days after the second dose of the MenACWY control vaccine. CDR3 nucleotides: TGTGCCTGGAGTGGGCACCTTTATGGTGAAGCTTTCTTT. Its translation is CAWSGHLYGEAFF.